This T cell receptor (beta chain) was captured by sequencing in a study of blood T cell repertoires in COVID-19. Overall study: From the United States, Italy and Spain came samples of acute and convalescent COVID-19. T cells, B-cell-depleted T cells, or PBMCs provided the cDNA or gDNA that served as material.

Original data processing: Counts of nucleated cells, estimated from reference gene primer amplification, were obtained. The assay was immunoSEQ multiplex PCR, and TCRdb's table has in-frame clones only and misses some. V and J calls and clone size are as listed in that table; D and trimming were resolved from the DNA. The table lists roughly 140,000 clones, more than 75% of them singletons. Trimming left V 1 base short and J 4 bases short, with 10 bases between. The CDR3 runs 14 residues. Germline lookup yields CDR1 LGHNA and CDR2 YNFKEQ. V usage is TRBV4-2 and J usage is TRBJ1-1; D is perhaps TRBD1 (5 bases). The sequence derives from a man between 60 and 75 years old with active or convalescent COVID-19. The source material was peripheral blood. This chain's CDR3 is CASSQAGEITEAFF. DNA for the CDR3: TGTGCCAGCAGCCAAGCGGGGGAGATCACTGAAGCTTTCTTT.